The present T cell receptor beta chain was sequenced within a study of glioma-infiltrating T cells after dendritic cell vaccination. Study information: Three intradermal dendritic cell vaccine injections were given every two weeks.

Study conclusions and caveats: TCR clonality showed no direct relationship with survival. Only a small number of patients had complete blood and tumor samples.

Assay used: immunoSEQ multiplex PCR; TCRdb lists only in-frame clones, some missing. The table records under 40,000 clones, 90% to 95% of them present only once. Regarding this clone: The target antigen is unknown.

V was pared by 6 bases and J by 6 bases, with 20 bases between. This CDR3 comprises 15 residues. Germline V CDR1 and CDR2: MDHEN, SYDVKM. This rearrangement joins TRBV28 to TRBJ1-2; possible D gene TRBD1, 6 bases. The origin of this receptor is a human donor with glioblastoma. The sample here was blood, taken before dendritic cell vaccination. The CDR3 reads CASRNGTTRRDGYTF. For the CDR3, the DNA is TGTGCCAGCAGAAACGGGACAACCCGGCGGGATGGCTACACCTTC.